Below, 20 T cell receptor beta chains from the same sample are listed, as sequenced in a study of T cell repertoires in cytomegalovirus infection. Each CDR3 protein is one row after TCRdb ran MiXCR on the reads. This sample yields some 97,000 distinct CDR3 sequences, of which under 25% are seen a single time; approximately 40% belongs to the top ten. The sample comprised CD8+ T cells from PBMCs. The source is a human donor in good health (CMV status not recorded). Some clones in this sample may be carry-over from other donors' samples.

This clonotype has just a few counts. The CDR3 region is CASSVTSGRREETQYF. The CDR3 nucleotides read TGTGCCAGCAGTGTGACTAGCGGGAGGAGGGAAGAGACCCAGTACTTC. The chain couples TRBV6-1 to TRBJ2-5, with 13 bases lining up with TRBD2. This CDR3 comprises 16 residues. V gave up 4 bases and J gave up 3 bases; unmatched junction bases: 5. Germline V gene sequence: CDR1 MNHNS, CDR2 SASEGT.

With regard to this clonotype: The CDR3 end shows no conserved phenylalanine or tryptophan, and so a read error is likely. The chain couples TRBV6-8 to TRBJ1-5; D call uncertain. Germline V gene sequence: CDR1 MNHGY, CDR2 SAAAGT. The V end lost 6 bases, the J end lost 6 bases, and 18 bases lay between the germline ends. This CDR3 region has 15 residues. This CDR3 reads CASREDNHITQPQHS. CDR3 bases: TGTGCCAGCAGGGAGGATAATCATATTACTCAGCCCCAGCATTCT.

The chain recombines TRBV7-9 with TRBJ2-1, with D hard to call. The germline CDR1 and CDR2 sequences are SEHNR and FQNEAQ (reference sequence). The CDR3 contains 10 residues. Trimming cost V 5 bases and J 10 bases, with 6 bases left between them. CDR3 protein: CASSPREQFF. The DNA for the CDR3 is TGTGCCAGCAGCCCCAGGGAGCAGTTCTTC.

The chain couples TRBV7-3 to TRBJ2-1; 9 nucleotides match TRBD1. This CDR3 has 11 amino acids. V was pared by 2 bases and J by 15 bases, with 2 bases of the junction left unmatched. Per germline, CDR1 SGHTA and CDR2 FQGTGA. In DNA form, the CDR3 reads TGTGCCAGCAGCTTAGGACAGGGGTTGTTCTTC. Translated: CASSLGQGLFF.

This chain links TRBV28 with TRBJ2-1; 9 bases match TRBD1. Germline trimming cut 5 bases from V and 7 bases from J; bases unmatched to any gene: 12. The CDR3 has 16 residues. Germline CDR1 and CDR2: MDHEN and SYDVKM. CDR3 DNA sequence: TGTGCCAGCAGTAGGGACAGGGTGGATCTCTTGAATGAGCAGTTCTTC. This translates into CASSRDRVDLLNEQFF.

This clonotype was observed at least ten times. The V call is TRBV11-2, the J call TRBJ1-1; perhaps TRBD1 as D (6 bases). Per germline, CDR1 SGHAT and CDR2 FQNNGV. V was pared by 5 bases and J by 1 base, with 14 bases between. The CDR3 consists of 15 residues. The CDR3 loop is CASSAPLGGNTEAFF. In nucleotides, the CDR3 is TGTGCCAGCAGCGCACCTTTAGGGGGGAACACTGAAGCTTTCTTT. The full variable domain, rest sourced from reference TRBV11-2 and TRBJ1-1, is EAGVAQSPRYKIIEKRQSVAFWCNPISGHATLYWYQQILGQGPKLLIQFQNNGVVDDSQLPKDRFSAERLKGVDSTLKIQPAKLEDSAVYLCASSAPLGGNTEAFFGQGTRLTVV.

The chain couples TRBV2 to TRBJ2-1, with 9 bases identical to TRBD2. V was clipped by 1 base and J by 4 bases; unmatched bases: 5. CDR3 length: 16 amino acids. Germline lookup yields CDR1 SNHLY and CDR2 FYNNEI. The CDR3 sequence is CASSEEREVSYNEQFF. The DNA of the CDR3 is TGTGCCAGCAGTGAAGAGCGGGAGGTTTCTTACAATGAGCAGTTCTTC.

This rearrangement joins TRBV27 to TRBJ1-1, with no clear D. The ends were cut back, 2 bases at V and 6 bases at J, with 16 bases in the middle. CDR1 is MNHEY and CDR2 is SMNVEV in the germline V gene (reference sequence). This CDR3 is 15 amino acids long. The CDR3 region is CASSLAGPLRAEAFF. The CDR3 DNA sequence: TGTGCCAGCAGTTTAGCCGGCCCCCTTAGGGCTGAAGCTTTCTTT.

This clonotype was recorded many times. This chain uses TRBV7-9 with TRBJ2-7; 8 bases fit TRBD1. This CDR3 region has 14 residues. Germline CDR1 SEHNR, CDR2 FQNEAQ (reference sequence). With 4 bases clipped from V and 3 bases from J, the junction kept 5 bases outside the gene matches. CDR3 coding DNA: TGTGCCAGCAGCTCGAGGGACAGGAGCTACGAGCAGTACTTC. Its protein product is CASSSRDRSYEQYF.

The V call is TRBV7-2, the J call TRBJ2-7; the match to TRBD2 covers 13 bases. Germline lookup yields CDR1 SGHTA and CDR2 FQGNSA. This CDR3 has 14 amino acids. The trim removed 6 bases at V and 5 bases at J, leaving 4 bases unmatched. The CDR3 coding sequence is TGTGCCAGCAGGCCCGGGACTAGCGGGAACGAGCAGTACTTC. It encodes CASRPGTSGNEQYF.

CDR3 protein: CASSPRVRDTEAFF. CDR3 nucleotide sequence: TGTGCCAGCAGCCCCAGGGTTCGGGACACTGAAGCTTTCTTT. The chain uses TRBV5-4 and TRBJ1-1; D might be TRBD1 (5 bases). The V end was cut by 4 bases, the J end by 3 bases, with 13 bases between. Germline V gives CDR1 SGHNT, CDR2 YYREEE (reference sequence). The CDR3 consists of 14 residues.

The sample holds many counts of this clonotype. The CDR3 nucleotides are TGCAGTGCTAGATCAACAAGGCAGGGGTCCGGTGTATCCTACGAGCAGTACTTC. Translating it yields CSARSTRQGSGVSYEQYF. The V and J genes are TRBV20-1 and TRBJ2-7, with D perhaps matching TRBD1 (6 bases). Germline assignment: CDR1 DFQATT and CDR2 SNEGSKA (reference sequence). There are 18 residues in the CDR3. V was trimmed by 2 bases and J by 1 base, leaving 24 bases between them.

The chain recombines TRBV11-3 with TRBJ2-7; D uncertain. Germline V lookup: CDR1 SGHNT, CDR2 YENEEA. The CDR3 spans 14 residues. Trimming shortened V by 3 bases and J by 2 bases, and 11 bases separated the two germline ends. This chain's CDR3 is CASSFSWPTYEQYF. CDR3 bases: TGTGCCAGCAGCTTTTCTTGGCCGACCTACGAGCAGTACTTC.

This clonotype was seen many times. The chain has TRBV6-5 and TRBJ1-1; tentative D call: TRBD1 (5 bases). Per germline, CDR1 MNHEY and CDR2 SVGAGI. V dropped 6 bases and J dropped 1 base, with 9 bases sitting between them. There are 13 residues in the CDR3. CDR3 in DNA: TGTGCCAGCAGAGCGGGGCAGAACACTGAAGCTTTCTTT. Translated: CASRAGQNTEAFF.

The chain combines TRBV7-9 with TRBJ2-7, with 7 positions matching TRBD1. The trim removed 5 bases at V and 0 bases at J, leaving 7 bases unmatched. The germline V gene has CDR1 SEHNR and CDR2 FQNEAQ (reference sequence). This CDR3 spans 15 amino acids. As DNA, the CDR3 is TGTGCCAGCAGCGATACACAGGGGATCTCCTACGAGCAGTACTTC. It encodes CASSDTQGISYEQYF.

This clonotype showed up just a few times. The chain recombines TRBV4-2 with TRBJ1-1; D ambiguous. This CDR3 comprises 14 residues. V gave up 2 bases and J gave up 7 bases, with 14 bases separating them. Germline V gene sequence: CDR1 LGHNA, CDR2 YNFKEQ. The CDR3 DNA follows: TGTGCCAGCAGCCAATCAGGTGGTCGGGATGAAGCTTTCTTT. As protein: CASSQSGGRDEAFF.

The V call is TRBV6-5, the J call TRBJ2-6; D gene unclear. V lost 2 bases and J lost 0, with 11 bases in between. The CDR3 sequence is 17 residues long. Germline V lookup: CDR1 MNHEY, CDR2 SVGAGI. CDR3 in DNA: TGTGCCAGCAGTTACGAACTCCCGAGCTCTGGGGCCAACGTCCTGACTTTC. Translating it yields CASSYELPSSGANVLTF.

The chain has TRBV12-3 or TRBV12-4 and TRBJ1-1; D is uncertain. V lost 3 bases and J lost 0, with 8 bases in between. This CDR3 is 14 amino acids long. In DNA form, the CDR3 reads TGTGCCAGCAGTTTTCCGCGGCTGAACACTGAAGCTTTCTTT. Protein: CASSFPRLNTEAFF.

V usage is TRBV7-9 and J usage is TRBJ1-5, with D possibly TRBD1 on 5 matching bases. V was pared by 2 bases and J by 5 bases, with 10 bases between. Germline V gene lookup returns CDR1 SEHNR and CDR2 FQNEAQ (reference sequence). The CDR3 spans 14 residues. The CDR3 spells CASSLWDEDQPQHF. CDR3 nucleotide sequence: TGTGCCAGCAGCTTATGGGACGAAGATCAGCCCCAGCATTTT.

This clonotype was picked up a small number of times. The chain combines TRBV7-9 with TRBJ2-3, with D possibly TRBD2 on 6 matching bases. Per the germline V gene, CDR1 is SEHNR and CDR2 is FQNEAQ (reference sequence). The length of the CDR3 is 15 residues. V lost 1 base and J 2 bases, leaving 10 bases between the germline ends. In nucleotides, the CDR3 is TGTGCCAGCAGCTTAGGGATAGCGGCCACAGATACGCAGTATTTT. This sequence encodes CASSLGIAATDTQYF. The variable domain in full, completed from reference TRBV7-9 and TRBJ2-3, reads DTGVSQNPRHKITKRGQNVTFRCDPISEHNRLYWYRQTLGQGPEFLTYFQNEAQLEKSRLLSDRFSAERPKGSFSTLEIQRTEQGDSAMYLCASSLGIAATDTQYFGPGTRLTVL.